This TCR beta chain derives from a study of CD8 T cells in ankylosing spondylitis. This clonotype occurred many times. Per germline, CDR1 SGHRS and CDR2 YFSETQ. The CDR3 spans 15 residues. The trim removed 1 base at V and 6 bases at J, leaving 5 bases unmatched. Each CDR3 protein is one row after TCRdb ran MiXCR on the 5' RACE reads. The sample yields approximately 260,000 distinct CDR3 sequences, around 7.8% seen once. The chain is built from TRBV5-1 and TRBJ2-1; TRBD1 matches at 9 bases. Sequencing input: blood, either unsorted or a sorted T cell fraction (not recorded which). The TCR was taken from a male donor with ankylosing spondylitis or in good health (not recorded which). The CDR3 coding sequence is TGCGCCAGCAGCTTGACGGGACAGGGCCGCAATGAGCAGTTCTTC. Protein product: CASSLTGQGRNEQFF.